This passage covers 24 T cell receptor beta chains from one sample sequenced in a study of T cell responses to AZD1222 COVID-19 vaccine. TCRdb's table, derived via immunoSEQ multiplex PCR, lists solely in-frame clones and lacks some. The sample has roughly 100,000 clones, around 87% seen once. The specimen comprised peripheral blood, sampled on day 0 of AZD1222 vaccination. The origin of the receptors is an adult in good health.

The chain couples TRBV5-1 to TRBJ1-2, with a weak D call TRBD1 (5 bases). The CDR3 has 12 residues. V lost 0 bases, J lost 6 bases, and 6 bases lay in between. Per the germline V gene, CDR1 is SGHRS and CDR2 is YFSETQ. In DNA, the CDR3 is TGCGCCAGCAGCTTGGAGGGGCATGGCTACACCTTC. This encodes CASSLEGHGYTF.

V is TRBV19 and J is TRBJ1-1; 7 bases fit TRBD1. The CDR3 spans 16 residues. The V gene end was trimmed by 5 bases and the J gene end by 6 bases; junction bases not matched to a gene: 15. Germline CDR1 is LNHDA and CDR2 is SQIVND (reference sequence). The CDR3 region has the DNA TGTGCCAGTAGTCCCTCCGCGGGGCAGGGGGTCGCTGAAGCTTTCTTT. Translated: CASSPSAGQGVAEAFF.

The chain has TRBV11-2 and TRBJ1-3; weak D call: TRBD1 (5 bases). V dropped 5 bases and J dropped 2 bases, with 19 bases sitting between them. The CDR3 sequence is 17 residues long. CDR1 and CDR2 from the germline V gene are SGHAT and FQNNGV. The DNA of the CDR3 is TGTGCCAGCAGCGTAGCTTGGGGGGATTTTCCTGGAAACACCATATATTTT. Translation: CASSVAWGDFPGNTIYF.

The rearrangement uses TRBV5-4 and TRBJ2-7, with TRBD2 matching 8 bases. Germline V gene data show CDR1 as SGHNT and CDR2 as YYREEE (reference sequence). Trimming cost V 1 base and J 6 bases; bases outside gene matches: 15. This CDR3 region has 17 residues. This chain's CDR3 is CASSLFERAGELREQYF. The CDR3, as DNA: TGTGCCAGCAGCTTGTTCGAGAGAGCGGGAGAGCTTCGCGAGCAGTACTTC. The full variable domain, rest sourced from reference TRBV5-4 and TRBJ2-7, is ETGVTQSPTHLIKTRGQQVTLRCSSQSGHNTVSWYQQALGQGPQFIFQYYREEENGRGNFPPRFSGLQFPNYSSELNVNALELDDSALYLCASSLFERAGELREQYFGPGTRLTVT.

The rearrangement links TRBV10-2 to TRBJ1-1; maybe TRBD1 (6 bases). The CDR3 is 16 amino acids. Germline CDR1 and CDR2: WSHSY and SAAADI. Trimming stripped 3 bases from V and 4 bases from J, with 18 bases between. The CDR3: CASSDTPGGGGTEAFF. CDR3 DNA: TGCGCCAGCAGTGATACGCCCGGGGGCGGTGGCACTGAAGCTTTCTTT.

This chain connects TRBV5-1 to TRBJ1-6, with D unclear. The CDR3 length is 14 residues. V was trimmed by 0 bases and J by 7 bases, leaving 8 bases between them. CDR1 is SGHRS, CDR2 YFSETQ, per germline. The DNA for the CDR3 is TGCGCCAGCAGCTTGGAGGCAGAAAATTCACCCCTCCACTTT. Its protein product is CASSLEAENSPLHF.

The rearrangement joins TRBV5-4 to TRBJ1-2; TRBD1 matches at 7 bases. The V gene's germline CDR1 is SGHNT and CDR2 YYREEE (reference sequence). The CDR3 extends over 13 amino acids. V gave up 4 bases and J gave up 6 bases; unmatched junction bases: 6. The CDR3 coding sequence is TGTGCCAGCAGCACTACGACAGGGAATGGCTACACCTTC. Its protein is CASSTTTGNGYTF.

CDR3 in amino acids: CASSQGGAKGYTF. Here the CDR3 DNA reads TGTGCCAGCAGCCAAGGGGGGGCAAAGGGCTACACCTTC. V and J are TRBV4-2 and TRBJ1-2, with D tentatively TRBD1 (6 bases). The CDR3 length is 13 residues. The V and J ends lost 1 base and 8 bases respectively, with 11 bases between them. The germline gives CDR1 LGHNA, CDR2 YNFKEQ.

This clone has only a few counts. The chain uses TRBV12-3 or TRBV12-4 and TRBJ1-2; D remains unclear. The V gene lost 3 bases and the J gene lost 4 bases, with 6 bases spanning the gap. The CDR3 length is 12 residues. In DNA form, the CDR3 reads TGTGCCAGCAGTTTGGAGCTCTATGGCTACACCTTC. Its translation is CASSLELYGYTF.

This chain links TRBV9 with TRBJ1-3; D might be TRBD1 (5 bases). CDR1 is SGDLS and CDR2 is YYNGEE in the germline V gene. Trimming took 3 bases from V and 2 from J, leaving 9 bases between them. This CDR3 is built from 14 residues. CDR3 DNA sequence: TGTGCCAGCAGCGACAGACAGACTGGAAACACCATATATTTT. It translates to CASSDRQTGNTIYF.

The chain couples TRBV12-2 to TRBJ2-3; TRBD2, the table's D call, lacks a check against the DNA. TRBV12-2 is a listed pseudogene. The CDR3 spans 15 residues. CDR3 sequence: CASHPGREDTDTQYF. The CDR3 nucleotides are TGTGCAAGTCACCCTGGGCGGGAGGACACAGATACGCAGTATTTT.

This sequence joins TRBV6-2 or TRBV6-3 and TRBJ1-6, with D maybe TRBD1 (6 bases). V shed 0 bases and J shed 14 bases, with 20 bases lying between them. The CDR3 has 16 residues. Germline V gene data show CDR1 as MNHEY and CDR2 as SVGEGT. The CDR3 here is CASSYSGTTLFITLHF. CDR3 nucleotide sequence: TGTGCCAGCAGTTACTCGGGGACAACGCTTTTCATCACCCTCCACTTT.

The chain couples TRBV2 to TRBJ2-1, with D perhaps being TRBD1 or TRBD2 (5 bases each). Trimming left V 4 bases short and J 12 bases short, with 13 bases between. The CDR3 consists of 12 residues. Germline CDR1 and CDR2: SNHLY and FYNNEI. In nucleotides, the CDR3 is TGTGCCAGCAGTGCGGGGACGGGATTGCAGTTCTTC. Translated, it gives CASSAGTGLQFF.

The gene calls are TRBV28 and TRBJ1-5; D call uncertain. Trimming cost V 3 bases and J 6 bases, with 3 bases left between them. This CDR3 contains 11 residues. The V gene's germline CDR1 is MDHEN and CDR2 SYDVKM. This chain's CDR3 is CASSFPQPQHF. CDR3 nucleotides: TGTGCCAGCAGTTTCCCTCAGCCCCAGCATTTT.

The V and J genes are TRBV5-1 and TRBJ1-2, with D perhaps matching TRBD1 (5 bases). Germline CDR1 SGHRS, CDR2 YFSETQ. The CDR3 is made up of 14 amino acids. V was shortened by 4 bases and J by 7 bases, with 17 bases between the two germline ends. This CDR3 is CASSQGTSPGGYTF. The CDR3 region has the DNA TGCGCCAGCAGCCAAGGGACGTCGCCCGGTGGCTACACCTTC.

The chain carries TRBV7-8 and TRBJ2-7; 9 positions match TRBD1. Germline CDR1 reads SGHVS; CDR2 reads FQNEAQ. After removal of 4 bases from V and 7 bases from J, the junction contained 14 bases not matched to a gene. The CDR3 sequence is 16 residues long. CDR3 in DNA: TGTGCCAGCAGCTCGGGACAGGGTAATTTGGCTAGGGAGCAGTACTTC. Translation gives CASSSGQGNLAREQYF.

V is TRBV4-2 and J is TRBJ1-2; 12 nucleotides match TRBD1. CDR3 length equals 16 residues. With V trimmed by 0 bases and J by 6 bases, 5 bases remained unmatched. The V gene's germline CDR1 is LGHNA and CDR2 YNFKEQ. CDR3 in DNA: TGTGCCAGCAGCCAAGAAACGGGACAGGGGGCCCATGGCTACACCTTC. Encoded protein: CASSQETGQGAHGYTF.

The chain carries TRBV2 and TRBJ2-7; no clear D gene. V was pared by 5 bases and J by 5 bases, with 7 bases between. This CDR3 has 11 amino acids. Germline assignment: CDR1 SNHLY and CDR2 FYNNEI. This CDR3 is CASSYSDEQYF. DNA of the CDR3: TGTGCCAGCAGTTACAGTGACGAGCAGTACTTC.

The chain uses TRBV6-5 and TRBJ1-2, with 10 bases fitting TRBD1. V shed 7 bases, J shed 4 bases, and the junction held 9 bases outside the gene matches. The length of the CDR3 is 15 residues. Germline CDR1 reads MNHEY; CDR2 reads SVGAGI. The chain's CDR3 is CASTMGTGAPYGYTF. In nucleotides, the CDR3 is TGTGCCAGCACCATGGGGACAGGGGCCCCCTATGGCTACACCTTC.

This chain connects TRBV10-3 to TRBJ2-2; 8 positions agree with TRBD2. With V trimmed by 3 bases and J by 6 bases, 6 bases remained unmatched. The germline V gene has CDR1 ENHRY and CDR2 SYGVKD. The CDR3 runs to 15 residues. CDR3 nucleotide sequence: TGTGCCATCAGTGAATCTCCGACTAGCGCCGGGGAGCTGTTTTTT. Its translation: CAISESPTSAGELFF.

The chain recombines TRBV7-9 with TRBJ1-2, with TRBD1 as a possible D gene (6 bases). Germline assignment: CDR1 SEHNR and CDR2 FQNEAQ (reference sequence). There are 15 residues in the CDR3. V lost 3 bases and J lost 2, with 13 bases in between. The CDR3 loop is CASSLPPGENYGYTF. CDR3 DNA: TGTGCCAGCAGCTTGCCCCCAGGGGAAAACTATGGCTACACCTTC.

This CDR3 reads CASSLRQGGPRTDTQYF. The CDR3 coding sequence is TGTGCCAGCAGCTTACGACAGGGGGGTCCTCGCACAGATACGCAGTATTTT. The J gene is TRBJ2-3, the V gene TRBV7-8; 9 bases map to TRBD1. Trimming removed 2 bases from V and 1 base from J; junction bases left unmatched: 7. CDR3 size: 17 residues. CDR1 is SGHVS, CDR2 FQNEAQ, per germline.

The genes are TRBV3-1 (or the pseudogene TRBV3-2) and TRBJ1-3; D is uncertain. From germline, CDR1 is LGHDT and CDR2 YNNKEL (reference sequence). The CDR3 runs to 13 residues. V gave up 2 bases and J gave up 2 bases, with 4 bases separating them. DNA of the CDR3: TGTGCCAGCAGCCAACCGGCTGGAAACACCATATATTTT. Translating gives CASSQPAGNTIYF.

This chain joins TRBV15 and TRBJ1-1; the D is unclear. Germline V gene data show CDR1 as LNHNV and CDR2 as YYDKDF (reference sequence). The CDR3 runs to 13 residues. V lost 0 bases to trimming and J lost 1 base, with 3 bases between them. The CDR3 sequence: CATSRDQNTEAFF. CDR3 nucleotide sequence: TGTGCCACCAGCAGAGATCAGAACACTGAAGCTTTCTTT.